This T cell receptor (beta chain) was sequenced in a study of T cells in Graves' hyperthyroidism and ophthalmopathy. TCR beta CDR3 regions were amplified from RNA. An initial round of RT-PCR targeting the TCR CDR3 relied on the HTBI primer set. Via MiXCR, TCRdb re-called the multiplex PCR reads, giving one row per CDR3 protein. This table has roughly 250,000 distinct CDR3 sequences, about 20% appearing once. There are 15 residues in the CDR3. Germline V lookup: CDR1 SEHNR, CDR2 FQNEAQ (reference sequence). The trim removed 4 bases at V and 1 base at J, leaving 4 bases unmatched. V usage is TRBV7-9 and J usage is TRBJ2-3; 8 bases agree with TRBD1. The origin of this receptor is a man younger than 45 with Graves' ophthalmopathy. The source material was blood. The CDR3 nucleotides are TGTGCCAGCAGCTCCCAGGGACAGGGCACAGATACGCAGTATTTT. Protein: CASSSQGQGTDTQYF. Complete variable domain (other parts from reference TRBV7-9 and TRBJ2-3): DTGVSQNPRHKITKRGQNVTFRCDPISEHNRLYWYRQTLGQGPEFLTYFQNEAQLEKSRLLSDRFSAERPKGSFSTLEIQRTEQGDSAMYLCASSSQGQGTDTQYFGPGTRLTVL.